Here is one T cell receptor beta chain with its context. The target antigen is unknown. All of the isolated RNA was reverse transcribed, so expressed TCRB transcripts were sequenced. Here immunoSEQ multiplex PCR was the method, and the copy in TCRdb shows in-frame clones only, minus some. The sample consists of 200,000 to 300,000 clones, roughly a tenth of them appearing once. This sample was taken from a study of beta chain features in type 1 diabetes. The study's findings and limits: Moderate but significant shortening of TCRB CDR3s was recorded in all four CD4+ subsets from Type 1 diabetes patients. Patients with type 1 diabetes carried fewer insertions and had more deletions at their VDJ junctions. Patients' naive, central memory and Treg TCRB repertoires seemed closer to one another than those of healthy donors. Any PCR bias toward short templates would affect both groups alike.

This TCR came from a man younger than 45 with type 1 diabetes. The sequencing input was naive CD4+ T cells from blood.

CDR3 residues: CASSKSTEAFF. The DNA for the CDR3 is TGTGCCAGCAGTAAGAGCACTGAAGCTTTCTTT. V gene TRBV2 combines with J gene TRBJ1-1; no reliable D call. V lost 5 bases to trimming and J lost 4 bases, with 5 bases between them. Germline values: CDR1 SNHLY, CDR2 FYNNEI. The CDR3 consists of 11 residues.